This T cell receptor (beta chain) was identified in a study of chemoradiotherapy in HPV16-positive cancers. Study at large: Candidate HPV-specific T-cell clones and common TCR motifs came from functional assays in a couple of HPV16-positive patients.

Libraries were prepared by immunoSEQ multiplex PCR; TCRdb keeps only in-frame clonotypes and omits some of them. Of about 1,100 clones in the sample, roughly 80% were seen once. Repertoires were sampled repeatedly during chemoradiotherapy. The table lists this clone with a few counts. The CDR3 loop spans 14 amino acids. The germline gives CDR1 LNHDA, CDR2 SQIVND (reference sequence). Trimming removed 6 bases at V and 3 bases at J, with 12 bases between. J is TRBJ1-5 and V is TRBV19; the D gene is possibly TRBD1 (5 bases). The sequenced sample was tumor tissue, obtained from a patient who underwent chemoradiotherapy. The receptor comes from a human donor with HPV-associated anogenital cancer. CDR3 in DNA: TGTGCCAGTAGCCCACAGGCGCTCAATCAGCCCCAGCATTTT. Translated: CASSPQALNQPQHF.